This T cell receptor (beta chain) came from a study of cytomegalovirus exposure and HLA in healthy donors. Turning to the study itself: The study's early data release held some 85 million unique TCRs from HLA-typed donors.

As to this clone: The antigen is undetermined.

General study results and limits: TCR beta sequences reportedly predicted most subjects' HLA-A and HLA-B alleles accurately.

The PCR used 60 Vbeta and 13 Jbeta primers. Assay used: immunoSEQ multiplex PCR; TCRdb lists only in-frame clones, some missing. The table lists fewer than 200,000 clones, around 87% of them singletons. The TCR was taken from a boy between 2 and 15 years old in good health and CMV-seronegative. The material sequenced was PBMCs.

The CDR3 bases are TGCGCCAGCAGCCCCGGACTAGCGGGGGGAAACACCGGGGAGCTGTTTTTT. It translates to CASSPGLAGGNTGELFF. The chain is built from TRBV5-1 and TRBJ2-2; 14 nucleotides line up with TRBD2. Germline V gives CDR1 SGHRS, CDR2 YFSETQ. The CDR3 has 17 residues. V trimming: 4 bases; J trimming: 2 bases; junction bases outside the gene matches: 4.